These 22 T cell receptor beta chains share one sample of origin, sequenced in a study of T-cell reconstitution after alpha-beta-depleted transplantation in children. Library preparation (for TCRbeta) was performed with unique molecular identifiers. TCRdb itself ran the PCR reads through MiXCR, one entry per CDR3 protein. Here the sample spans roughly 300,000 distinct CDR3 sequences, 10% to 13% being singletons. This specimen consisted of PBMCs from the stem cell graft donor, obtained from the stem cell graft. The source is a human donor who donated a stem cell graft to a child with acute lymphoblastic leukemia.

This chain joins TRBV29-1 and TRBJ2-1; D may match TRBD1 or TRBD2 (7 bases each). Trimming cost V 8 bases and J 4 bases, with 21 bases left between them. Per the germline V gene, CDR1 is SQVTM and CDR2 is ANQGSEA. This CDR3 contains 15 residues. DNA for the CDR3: TGCAGCTCCGCAGGGGGAGGGCCGGAGTACAATGAGCAGTTCTTC. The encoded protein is CSSAGGGPEYNEQFF.

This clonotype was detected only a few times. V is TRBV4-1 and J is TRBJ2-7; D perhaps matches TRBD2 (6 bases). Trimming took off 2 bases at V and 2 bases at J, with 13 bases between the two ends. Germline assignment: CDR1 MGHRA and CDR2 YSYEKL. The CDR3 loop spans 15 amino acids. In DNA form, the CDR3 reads TGCGCCAGCAGCCAACGACGGGACTTCGCCTACGAGCAGTACTTC. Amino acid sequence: CASSQRRDFAYEQYF.

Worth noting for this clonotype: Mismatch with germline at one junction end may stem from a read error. The CDR3 coding sequence is TGTCCCACCAGCAGAGATCGGGGAAATGAGCAGTTCTTC. It codes for CPTSRDRGNEQFF. The J gene is TRBJ2-1, the V gene TRBV15, with a possible D match to TRBD2 (5 bases). CDR3 size: 13 residues. CDR1 is LNHNV and CDR2 is YYDKDF in the germline V gene (reference sequence).

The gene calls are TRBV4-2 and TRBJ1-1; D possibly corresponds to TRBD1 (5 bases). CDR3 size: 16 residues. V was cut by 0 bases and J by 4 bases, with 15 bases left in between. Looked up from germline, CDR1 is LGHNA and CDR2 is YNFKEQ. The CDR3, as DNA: TGTGCCAGCAGCCAAGATCGTGGTCTGGGGGGCACTGAAGCTTTCTTT. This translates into CASSQDRGLGGTEAFF.

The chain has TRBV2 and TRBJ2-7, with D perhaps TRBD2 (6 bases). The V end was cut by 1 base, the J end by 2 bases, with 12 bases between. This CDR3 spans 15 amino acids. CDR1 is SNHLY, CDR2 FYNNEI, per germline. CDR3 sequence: CASSEGAGSTYEQYF. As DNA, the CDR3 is TGTGCCAGCAGTGAAGGGGCGGGGTCTACCTACGAGCAGTACTTC.

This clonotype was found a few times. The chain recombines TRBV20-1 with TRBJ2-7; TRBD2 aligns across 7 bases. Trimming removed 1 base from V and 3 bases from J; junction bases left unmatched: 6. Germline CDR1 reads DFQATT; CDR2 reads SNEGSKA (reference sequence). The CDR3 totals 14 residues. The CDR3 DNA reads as TGCAGTGCTAGAGCCCCCAGCGGGAACTACGAGCAGTACTTC. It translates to CSARAPSGNYEQYF.

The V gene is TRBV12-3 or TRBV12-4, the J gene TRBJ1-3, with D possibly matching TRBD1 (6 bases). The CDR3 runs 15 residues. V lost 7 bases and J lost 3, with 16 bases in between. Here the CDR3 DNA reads TGTGCCAGCAACACGGTCAGGGGCCTTGGAAACACCATATATTTT. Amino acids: CASNTVRGLGNTIYF.

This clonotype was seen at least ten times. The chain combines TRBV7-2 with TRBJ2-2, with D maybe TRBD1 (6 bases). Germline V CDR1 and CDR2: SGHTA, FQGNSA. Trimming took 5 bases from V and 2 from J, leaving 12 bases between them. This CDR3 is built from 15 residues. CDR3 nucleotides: TGTGCCAGCAGCACCGGGACAATCAACACCGGGGAGCTGTTTTTT. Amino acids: CASSTGTINTGELFF.

The CDR3 spells CASSLLADNEQFF. DNA for the CDR3: TGTGCCAGCAGCTTACTAGCGGACAATGAGCAGTTCTTC. The chain couples TRBV6-2 or TRBV6-3 to TRBJ2-1; 8 bases map to TRBD2. The germline CDR1 and CDR2 sequences are MNHEY and SVGEGT. With 6 bases clipped from V and 5 bases from J, the junction kept 3 bases outside the gene matches. The CDR3 is made up of 13 amino acids.

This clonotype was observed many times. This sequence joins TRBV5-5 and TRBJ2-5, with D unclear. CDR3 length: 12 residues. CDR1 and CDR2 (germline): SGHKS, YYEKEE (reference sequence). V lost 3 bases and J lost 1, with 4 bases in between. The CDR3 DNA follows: TGTGCCAGCAGCTGGGCCCAAGAGACCCAGTACTTC. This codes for CASSWAQETQYF. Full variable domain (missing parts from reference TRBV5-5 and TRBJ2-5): DAGVTQSPTHLIKTRGQQVTLRCSPISGHKSVSWYQQVLGQGPQFIFQYYEKEERGRGNFPDRFSARQFPNYSSELNVNALLLGDSALYLCASSWAQETQYFGPGTRLLVL.

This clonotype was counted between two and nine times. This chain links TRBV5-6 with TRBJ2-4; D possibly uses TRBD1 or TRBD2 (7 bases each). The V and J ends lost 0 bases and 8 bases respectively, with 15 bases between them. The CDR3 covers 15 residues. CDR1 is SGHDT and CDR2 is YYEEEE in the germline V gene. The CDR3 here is CASSLGGGGADIQYF. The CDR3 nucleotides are TGTGCCAGCAGCTTGGGGGGAGGGGGCGCGGACATTCAGTACTTC.

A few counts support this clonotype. The CDR3 bases are TGTGCCAGCAGCTTGGCCGGGAACTCCTACAATGAGCAGTTCTTC. This gives the protein CASSLAGNSYNEQFF. The chain carries TRBV7-9 and TRBJ2-1; TRBD2 is a possible D gene (5 bases). This CDR3 is 15 amino acids long. Trimming took 3 bases from V and 0 from J, leaving 9 bases between them. Per germline, CDR1 SEHNR and CDR2 FQNEAQ (reference sequence).

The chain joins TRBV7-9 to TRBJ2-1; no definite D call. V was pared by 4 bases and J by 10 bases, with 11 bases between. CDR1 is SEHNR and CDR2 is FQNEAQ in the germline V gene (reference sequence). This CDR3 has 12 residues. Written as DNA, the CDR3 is TGTGCCAGCAGCTCGTTAAGGTCGGAGCAGTTCTTC. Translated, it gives CASSSLRSEQFF.

CDR3 loop: CASSAETVRNYGYTF. DNA for the CDR3: TGCGCCAGCAGCGCCGAGACAGTGCGTAACTATGGCTACACCTTC. The chain joins TRBV5-1 to TRBJ1-2; tentative D call: TRBD1 (5 bases). This CDR3 has 15 residues. The germline V gene encodes CDR1 SGHRS and CDR2 YFSETQ. Trimming removed 4 bases from V and 1 base from J, with 14 bases in between.

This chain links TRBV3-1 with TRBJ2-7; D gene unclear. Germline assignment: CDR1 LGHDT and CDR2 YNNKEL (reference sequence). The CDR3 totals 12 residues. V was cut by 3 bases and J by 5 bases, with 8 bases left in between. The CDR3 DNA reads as TGTGCCAGCAGCCACGGTCCCAACGAGCAGTACTTC. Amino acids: CASSHGPNEQYF.

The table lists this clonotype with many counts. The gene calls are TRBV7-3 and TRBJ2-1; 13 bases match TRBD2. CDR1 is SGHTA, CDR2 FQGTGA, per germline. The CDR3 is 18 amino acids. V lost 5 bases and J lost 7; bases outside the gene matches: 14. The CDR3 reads CASSPKGHLLAGGNEQFF. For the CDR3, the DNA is TGTGCCAGCAGCCCCAAAGGACACCTACTAGCGGGGGGGAATGAGCAGTTCTTC.

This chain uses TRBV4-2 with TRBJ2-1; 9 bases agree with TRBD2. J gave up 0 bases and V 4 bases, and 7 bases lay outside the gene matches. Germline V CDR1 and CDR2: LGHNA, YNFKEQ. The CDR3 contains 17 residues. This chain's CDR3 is CASSPGTSRLSYNEQFF. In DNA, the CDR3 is TGTGCCAGCAGCCCCGGGACTAGCAGACTCTCCTACAATGAGCAGTTCTTC.

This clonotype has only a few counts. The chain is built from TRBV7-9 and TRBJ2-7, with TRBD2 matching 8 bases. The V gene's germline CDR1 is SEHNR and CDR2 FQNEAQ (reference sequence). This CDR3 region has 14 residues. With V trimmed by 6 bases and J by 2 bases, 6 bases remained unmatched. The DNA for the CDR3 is TGTGCCAGCAGGGCTGATAGCGGGGCCTACGAGCAGTACTTC. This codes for CASRADSGAYEQYF.

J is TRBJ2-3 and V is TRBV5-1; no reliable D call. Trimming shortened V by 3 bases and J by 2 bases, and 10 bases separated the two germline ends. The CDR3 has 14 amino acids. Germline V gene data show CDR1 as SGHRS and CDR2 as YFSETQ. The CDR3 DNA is TGCGCCAGCAGCTGGCCAGGCTTCACAGATACGCAGTATTTT. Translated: CASSWPGFTDTQYF. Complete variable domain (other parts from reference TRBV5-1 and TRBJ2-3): KAGVTQTPRYLIKTRGQQVTLSCSPISGHRSVSWYQQTPGQGLQFLFEYFSETQRNKGNFPGRFSGRQFSNSRSEMNVSTLELGDSALYLCASSWPGFTDTQYFGPGTRLTVL.

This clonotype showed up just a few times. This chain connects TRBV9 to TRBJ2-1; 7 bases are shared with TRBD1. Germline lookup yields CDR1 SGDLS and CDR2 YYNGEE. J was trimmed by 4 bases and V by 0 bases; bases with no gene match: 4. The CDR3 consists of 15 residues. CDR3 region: CASSVGDRSYNEQFF. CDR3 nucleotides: TGTGCCAGCAGCGTAGGGGACAGATCTTACAATGAGCAGTTCTTC.

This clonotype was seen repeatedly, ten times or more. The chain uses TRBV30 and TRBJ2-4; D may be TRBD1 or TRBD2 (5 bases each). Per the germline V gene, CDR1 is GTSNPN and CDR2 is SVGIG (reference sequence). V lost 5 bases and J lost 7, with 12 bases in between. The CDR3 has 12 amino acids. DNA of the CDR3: TGTGCCTGGGGGGACGGGGAGAACATTCAGTACTTC. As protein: CAWGDGENIQYF.

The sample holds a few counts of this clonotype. The CDR3 region has the DNA TGTGCCAGCAGCAGGGACCCACAGGGTGAAGCTTTCTTT. Its protein is CASSRDPQGEAFF. The chain combines TRBV3-1 with TRBJ1-1; possibly TRBD1 for D (6 bases). The germline V and J ends were trimmed by 5 bases and 7 bases, with 14 bases remaining between them. Germline V gene sequence: CDR1 LGHDT, CDR2 YNNKEL (reference sequence). The CDR3 covers 13 residues.